Below, 28 T cell receptor beta chains from the same sample are listed, as sequenced in a study of long-term antiretroviral therapy in people with HIV. Run at survey level, the immunoSEQ assay was version v3.0. Libraries were prepared by immunoSEQ multiplex PCR; TCRdb keeps only in-frame clonotypes and omits some of them. The sample has 35,000 or so clones; roughly 94% are singletons. Sequenced material: unsorted PBMCs, taken 4.1 years after starting antiretroviral therapy. All receptors derive from a woman aged 45 to 65 with HIV.

This clone was observed once. The chain carries TRBV4-2 and TRBJ1-4; TRBD1 agrees at 7 bases. V lost 1 base, J lost 6 bases, and 8 bases stayed unmatched. CDR1 is LGHNA and CDR2 is YNFKEQ in the germline V gene. The CDR3 has 16 residues. CDR3 in DNA: TGTGCCAGCAGCCAAGTACCAGGGACAGTAGATGAAAAACTGTTTTTT. Protein product: CASSQVPGTVDEKLFF.

The chain combines TRBV2 with TRBJ1-1; D not resolved. V was pared by 4 bases and J by 1 base, with 7 bases between. The CDR3 consists of 13 residues. Germline V gene data show CDR1 as SNHLY and CDR2 as FYNNEI. CDR3 loop: CASSGTRNTEAFF. CDR3 DNA sequence: TGTGCCAGCAGTGGGACGCGGAACACTGAAGCTTTCTTT.

V and J are TRBV27 and TRBJ2-3; 9 positions match TRBD1. CDR3 size: 15 residues. The ends lost 5 bases at V and 4 bases at J; junction bases unmatched: 7. Per the germline V gene, CDR1 is MNHEY and CDR2 is SMNVEV (reference sequence). CDR3: CASSGSDRGSDTQYF. CDR3 coding DNA: TGTGCCAGCAGTGGATCGGACAGGGGTTCAGATACGCAGTATTTT.

The table lists this clone with a count of one. The same CDR3 arises from other DNA sequences in this sample as well. Here the CDR3 DNA reads TGCGCCAGCAGCCAAGGACAGGGGGCTGAAAAACTGTTTTTT. Translated, it gives CASSQGQGAEKLFF. The genes are TRBV4-3 and TRBJ1-4; the match to TRBD1 covers 10 bases. From germline, CDR1 is LGHNA and CDR2 YSLEER. There are 14 residues in the CDR3. With V trimmed by 1 base and J by 7 bases, 0 bases remained unmatched.

This rearrangement joins TRBV7-2 to TRBJ1-6, with D unresolved. Germline V gene lookup returns CDR1 SGHTA and CDR2 FQGNSA. V was cut by 3 bases and J by 7 bases, with 7 bases left in between. This CDR3 spans 13 amino acids. CDR3 bases: TGTGCCAGCAGCTTCCCGACGAATTCACCCCTCCACTTT. Translated, it gives CASSFPTNSPLHF.

The CDR3 loop is CASSVEAAGGPDTQYF. The DNA for the CDR3 is TGTGCCAGCAGCGTAGAAGCGGCGGGGGGCCCAGATACGCAGTATTTT. The rearrangement links TRBV9 to TRBJ2-3, with 8 bases identical to TRBD2. V was pared by 0 bases and J by 4 bases, with 7 bases of the junction left unmatched. This CDR3 comprises 16 residues. Germline loops: CDR1 SGDLS, CDR2 YYNGEE.

The chain employs TRBV5-1 and TRBJ2-7; D perhaps matches TRBD1 (6 bases). Germline V gene sequence: CDR1 SGHRS, CDR2 YFSETQ. The CDR3 length is 15 residues. Between the trimmed V and J ends, which lost 9 bases and 7 bases, there was a span of 26 bases. In nucleotides, the CDR3 is TGCGCCACCGCTTTCTGGGGGCCAACCCTGGGGGAGCAGTACTTC. This gives the protein CATAFWGPTLGEQYF.

V and J are TRBV5-4 and TRBJ2-5; D might be TRBD2 (5 bases). This CDR3 has 15 residues. The V and J ends lost 1 base and 2 bases respectively, with 12 bases between them. The V gene's germline CDR1 is SGHNT and CDR2 YYREEE (reference sequence). The CDR3 protein is CASSLYNGGQETQYF. The CDR3 DNA follows: TGTGCCAGCAGCTTGTATAACGGAGGACAAGAGACCCAGTACTTC.

A few counts support this clone. The same CDR3 also results from other DNA sequences found in this sample. The V gene is TRBV9, the J gene TRBJ1-1; D remains unclear. The V and J ends lost 0 bases and 1 base respectively, with 4 bases between them. The CDR3 runs 13 residues. The germline V gene has CDR1 SGDLS and CDR2 YYNGEE. CDR3 residues: CASSVARNTEAFF. The CDR3 DNA reads as TGTGCCAGCAGCGTAGCCAGGAACACTGAAGCTTTCTTT.

The chain carries TRBV6-5 and TRBJ1-5, with TRBD1 as a possible D gene (6 bases). Per germline, CDR1 MNHEY and CDR2 SVGAGI. The CDR3 sequence is 15 residues long. Trimming shortened V by 5 bases and J by 2 bases, and 13 bases separated the two germline ends. The CDR3 DNA reads TGTGCCAGCAGTCCTCCGGGACACGGCAATCAGCCCCAGCATTTT. It codes for CASSPPGHGNQPQHF.

This clone was seen only a few times. The J gene is TRBJ2-7, the V gene TRBV7-3; no clear D. The CDR3 has 12 residues. In germline, CDR1 is SGHTA, CDR2 FQGTGA. Trimming removed 1 base from V and 0 bases from J, with 1 base in between. This CDR3 is CASSLISYEQYF. The CDR3 nucleotides read TGTGCCAGCAGCTTAATCTCCTACGAGCAGTACTTC.

This chain joins TRBV4-3 and TRBJ2-1; 11 bases are a match to TRBD2. This CDR3 has 19 residues. V trimming: 0 bases; J trimming: 0 bases; junction bases outside the gene matches: 7. Per germline, CDR1 LGHNA and CDR2 YSLEER. The CDR3 reads CASSQEASGGLSSYNEQFF. CDR3 DNA sequence: TGCGCCAGCAGCCAAGAAGCTAGCGGGGGGCTCAGCTCCTACAATGAGCAGTTCTTC.

A few counts support this clone. V is TRBV6-1 and J is TRBJ1-2; maybe TRBD1 (5 bases). From germline, CDR1 is MNHNS and CDR2 SASEGT. V lost 4 bases to trimming and J lost 5 bases, with 14 bases between them. CDR3 length equals 14 residues. The DNA of the CDR3 is TGTGCCAGCAGTGTCGAGGAGGGGCCGTATGGCTACACCTTC. Protein: CASSVEEGPYGYTF.

The chain joins TRBV5-1 to TRBJ1-4; the D gene is possibly TRBD1 (5 bases). Germline CDR1 is SGHRS and CDR2 is YFSETQ. The V and J ends lost 0 bases and 7 bases respectively, with 13 bases between them. The CDR3 extends over 15 amino acids. The CDR3 loop reads CASSLVAGSSEKLFF. The CDR3 bases are TGCGCCAGCAGCTTGGTGGCAGGGTCGAGTGAAAAACTGTTTTTT. Full variable domain (outside the CDR3, taken from reference TRBV5-1 and TRBJ1-4): KAGVTQTPRYLIKTRGQQVTLSCSPISGHRSVSWYQQTPGQGLQFLFEYFSETQRNKGNFPGRFSGRQFSNSRSEMNVSTLELGDSALYLCASSLVAGSSEKLFFGSGTQLSVL.

J is TRBJ2-1 and V is TRBV10-1; no reliable D call. Germline V gene lookup returns CDR1 WNHNN and CDR2 SYGVQD (reference sequence). With 6 bases removed from V and 13 bases from J, the gap between germline ends came to 19 bases. CDR3 length equals 13 residues. The CDR3 coding sequence is TGCGCCAGCAGCCTCGTTCCCGCGTTAAGTCAGTTCTTC. It codes for CASSLVPALSQFF.

The chain couples TRBV5-4 to TRBJ2-7; D assignment may be TRBD1 or TRBD2 (5 bases each). The CDR3 contains 14 residues. Germline assignment: CDR1 SGHNT and CDR2 YYREEE (reference sequence). The V end was cut by 3 bases, the J end by 1 base, with 11 bases between. CDR3 amino acids: CASSYRDGSYEQYF. The CDR3, as DNA: TGTGCCAGCAGCTACCGGGACGGGTCCTACGAGCAGTACTTC. Complete variable domain (other parts from reference TRBV5-4 and TRBJ2-7): ETGVTQSPTHLIKTRGQQVTLRCSSQSGHNTVSWYQQALGQGPQFIFQYYREEENGRGNFPPRFSGLQFPNYSSELNVNALELDDSALYLCASSYRDGSYEQYFGPGTRLTVT.

The CDR3 DNA is TGTGCCAGCAGCTTGGGGGGTAACTATGGCTACACCTTC. It translates to CASSLGGNYGYTF. This chain connects TRBV13 to TRBJ1-2; D is possibly TRBD1 (5 bases). The CDR3 consists of 13 residues. The germline CDR1 and CDR2 sequences are PRHDT and FYEKMQ (reference sequence). V lost 3 bases and J lost 1, with 6 bases in between.

The chain links TRBV30 to TRBJ1-6; TRBD1 agrees at 7 bases. Germline V lookup: CDR1 GTSNPN, CDR2 SVGIG (reference sequence). V dropped 5 bases and J dropped 6; count of bases not matched to a gene: 13. This CDR3 is built from 16 residues. The CDR3 region is CAWDSAGGSFNSPLHF. The CDR3 DNA follows: TGTGCCTGGGACAGTGCAGGGGGATCTTTTAATTCACCCCTCCACTTT.

This clone was observed a single time. The rearrangement joins TRBV25-1 to TRBJ1-6, with D perhaps TRBD1 (5 bases). Germline CDR1 is MGHDK and CDR2 is SYGVNS. The CDR3 is made up of 16 amino acids. V was cut by 5 bases and J by 8 bases, with 19 bases left in between. CDR3 sequence reads: CASSPARGVNYSPLHF. The CDR3 nucleotides read TGTGCCAGCAGTCCGGCAAGGGGCGTGAATTATTCACCCCTCCACTTT.

The CDR3 DNA reads TGCGCCAGCAGCTTGGCCGCGGTAGAGACCCAGTACTTC. As protein: CASSLAAVETQYF. The chain couples TRBV5-1 to TRBJ2-5; D is ambiguous. The CDR3 extends over 13 amino acids. The V and J ends lost 0 bases and 4 bases respectively, with 7 bases between them. Per germline, CDR1 SGHRS and CDR2 YFSETQ.

The rearrangement links TRBV7-3 to TRBJ1-6; a possible D gene is TRBD1 (6 bases). The CDR3 runs to 15 residues. V dropped 5 bases and J dropped 7 bases, with 15 bases sitting between them. Germline CDR1 and CDR2: SGHTA and FQGTGA. The CDR3 region is CASSPQGIPNSPLHF. The CDR3 coding sequence is TGTGCCAGCAGCCCCCAGGGGATTCCCAATTCACCCCTCCACTTT.

The V and J genes are TRBV7-2 and TRBJ2-3; the D call may be TRBD1 or TRBD2 (5 bases each). V lost 5 bases, J lost 2 bases, and 20 bases lay in between. This CDR3 has 17 residues. Germline V gives CDR1 SGHTA, CDR2 FQGNSA. The CDR3 region has the DNA TGTGCCAGCAGCCCCCGGTCATCCCGGGGCTACACAGATACGCAGTATTTT. It yields the protein CASSPRSSRGYTDTQYF. Variable domain in full (rest from reference TRBV7-2 and TRBJ2-3): GAGVSQSPSNKVTEKGKDVELRCDPISGHTALYWYRQSLGQGLEFLIYFQGNSAPDKSGLPSDRFSAERTGGSVSTLTIQRTQQEDSAVYLCASSPRSSRGYTDTQYFGPGTRLTVL.

The V call is TRBV2, the J call TRBJ2-2; D ambiguous. Germline V gene sequence: CDR1 SNHLY, CDR2 FYNNEI. V was trimmed by 0 bases and J by 6 bases, leaving 11 bases between them. The CDR3 is made up of 15 amino acids. CDR3 DNA: TGTGCCAGCAGTGAAGCCACCTGGGCCCCCGGGGAGCTGTTTTTT. Residues: CASSEATWAPGELFF.

The chain uses TRBV5-1 and TRBJ2-5, with 8 bases fitting TRBD1. CDR1 and CDR2 from the germline V gene are SGHRS and YFSETQ. V lost 4 bases to trimming and J lost 3 bases; unmatched junction nucleotides: 5. CDR3 length: 14 amino acids. The CDR3 spells CASSLDRVEETQYF. CDR3 nucleotide sequence: TGCGCCAGCAGCCTGGACAGGGTAGAAGAGACCCAGTACTTC.

The genes are TRBV5-4 and TRBJ2-3; no clear D. The CDR3 contains 10 residues. Trimming cost V 9 bases and J 3 bases, with 5 bases left between them. Germline V lookup: CDR1 SGHNT, CDR2 YYREEE (reference sequence). This CDR3 reads CATGTDTQYF. CDR3 in DNA: TGTGCCACCGGAACAGATACGCAGTATTTT.

This chain connects TRBV4-2 to TRBJ1-6; no clear D gene. Trimming left V 0 bases short and J 1 base short, with 7 bases between. The CDR3 runs to 16 residues. Looked up from germline, CDR1 is LGHNA and CDR2 is YNFKEQ. The DNA of the CDR3 is TGTGCCAGCAGCCAAGAGGTGGGGTCCTATAATTCACCCCTCCACTTT. Protein: CASSQEVGSYNSPLHF.

This chain links TRBV19 with TRBJ1-3; D uncertain. The CDR3 is made up of 14 amino acids. Trimming pared 3 bases from V and 4 bases from J, leaving 10 bases between. Germline V lookup: CDR1 LNHDA, CDR2 SQIVND (reference sequence). The CDR3 region is CASSISGPGNTIYF. The CDR3 DNA is TGTGCCAGTAGTATCTCCGGGCCGGGAAACACCATATATTTT.

The chain couples TRBV9 to TRBJ2-3; D not resolved. Trimming took off 0 bases at V and 8 bases at J, with 13 bases between the two ends. This CDR3 is built from 14 residues. The germline V gene has CDR1 SGDLS and CDR2 YYNGEE. The chain's CDR3 is CASSVGPSEGTQYF. In DNA, the CDR3 is TGTGCCAGCAGCGTAGGTCCTAGTGAAGGTACGCAGTATTTT.